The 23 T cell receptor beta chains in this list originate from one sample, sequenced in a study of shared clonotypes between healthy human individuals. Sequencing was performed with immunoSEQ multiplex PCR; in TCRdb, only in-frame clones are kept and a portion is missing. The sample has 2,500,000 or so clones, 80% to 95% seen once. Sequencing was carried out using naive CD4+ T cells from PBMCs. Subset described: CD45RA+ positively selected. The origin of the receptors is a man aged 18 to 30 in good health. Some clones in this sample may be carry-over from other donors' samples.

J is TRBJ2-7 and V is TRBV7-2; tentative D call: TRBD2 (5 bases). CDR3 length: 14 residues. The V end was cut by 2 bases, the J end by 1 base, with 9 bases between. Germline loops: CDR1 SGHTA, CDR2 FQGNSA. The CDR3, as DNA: TGTGCCAGCAGCTTACAATGGGAGTCCTACGAGCAGTACTTC. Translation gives CASSLQWESYEQYF.

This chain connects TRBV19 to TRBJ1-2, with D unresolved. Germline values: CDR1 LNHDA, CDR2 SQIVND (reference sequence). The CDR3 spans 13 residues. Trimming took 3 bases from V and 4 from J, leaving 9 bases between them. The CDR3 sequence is CASSMAASYGYTF. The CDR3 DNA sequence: TGTGCCAGTAGTATGGCGGCGAGCTATGGCTACACCTTC. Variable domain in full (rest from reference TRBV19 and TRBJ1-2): DGGITQSPKYLFRKEGQNVTLSCEQNLNHDAMYWYRQDPGQGLRLIYYSQIVNDFQKGDIAEGYSVSREKKESFPLTVTSAQKNPTAFYLCASSMAASYGYTFGSGTRLTVV.

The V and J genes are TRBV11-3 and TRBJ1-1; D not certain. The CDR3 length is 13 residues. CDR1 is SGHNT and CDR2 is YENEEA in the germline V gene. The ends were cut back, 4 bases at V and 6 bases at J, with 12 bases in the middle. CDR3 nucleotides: TGTGCCAGCAGCTCCAACACCTTCGCTGAAGCTTTCTTT. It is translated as CASSSNTFAEAFF.

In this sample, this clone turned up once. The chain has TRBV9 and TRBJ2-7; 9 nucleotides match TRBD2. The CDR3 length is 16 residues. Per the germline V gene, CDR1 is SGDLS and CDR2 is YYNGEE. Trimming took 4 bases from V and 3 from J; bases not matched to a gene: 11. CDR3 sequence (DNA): TGTGCCAGCAGCCCAGACGGACTAGCGCTTAACTACGAGCAGTACTTC. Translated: CASSPDGLALNYEQYF.

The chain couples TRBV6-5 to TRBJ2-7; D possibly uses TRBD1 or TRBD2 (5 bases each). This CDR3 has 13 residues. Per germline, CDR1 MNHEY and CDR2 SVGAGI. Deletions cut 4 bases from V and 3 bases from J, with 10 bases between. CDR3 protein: CASSSGTVYEQYF. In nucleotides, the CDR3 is TGTGCCAGCAGTTCGGGGACCGTCTACGAGCAGTACTTC.

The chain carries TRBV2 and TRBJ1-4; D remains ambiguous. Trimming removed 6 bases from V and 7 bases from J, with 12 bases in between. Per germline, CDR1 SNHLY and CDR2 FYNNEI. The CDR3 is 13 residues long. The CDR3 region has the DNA TGTGCCAGCAGGGCCGGCTTACTTGAAAAACTGTTTTTT. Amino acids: CASRAGLLEKLFF.

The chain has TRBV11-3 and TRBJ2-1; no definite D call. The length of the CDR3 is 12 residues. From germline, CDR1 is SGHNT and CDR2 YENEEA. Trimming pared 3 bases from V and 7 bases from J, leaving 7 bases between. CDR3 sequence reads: CASSFHLNEQFF. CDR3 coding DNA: TGTGCCAGCAGCTTTCATCTGAATGAGCAGTTCTTC. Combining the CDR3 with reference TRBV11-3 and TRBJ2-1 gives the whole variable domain EAGVVQSPRYKIIEKKQPVAFWCNPISGHNTLYWYLQNLGQGPELLIRYENEEAVDDSQLPKDRFSAERLKGVDSTLKIQPAELGDSAVYLCASSFHLNEQFFGPGTRLTVL.

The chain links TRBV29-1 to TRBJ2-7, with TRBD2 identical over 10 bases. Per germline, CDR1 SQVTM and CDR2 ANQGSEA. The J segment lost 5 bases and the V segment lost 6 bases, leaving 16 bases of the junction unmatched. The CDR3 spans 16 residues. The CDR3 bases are TGCAGCGTCGAGGGGGCTAAAATAGCGGGAGGAAACGAGCAGTACTTC. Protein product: CSVEGAKIAGGNEQYF.

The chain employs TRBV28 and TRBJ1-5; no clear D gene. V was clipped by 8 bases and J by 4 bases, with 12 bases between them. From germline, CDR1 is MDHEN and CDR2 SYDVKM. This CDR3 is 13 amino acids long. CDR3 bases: TGTGCCAGCCGGTGGCAGCTGAATCAGCCCCAGCATTTT. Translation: CASRWQLNQPQHF.

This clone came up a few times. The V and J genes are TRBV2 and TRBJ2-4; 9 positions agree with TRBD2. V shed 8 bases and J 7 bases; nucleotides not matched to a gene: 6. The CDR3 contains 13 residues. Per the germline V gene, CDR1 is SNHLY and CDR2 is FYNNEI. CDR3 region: CASGGGGLNIQYF. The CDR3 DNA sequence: TGTGCCAGCGGCGGGGGGGGCCTTAACATTCAGTACTTC.

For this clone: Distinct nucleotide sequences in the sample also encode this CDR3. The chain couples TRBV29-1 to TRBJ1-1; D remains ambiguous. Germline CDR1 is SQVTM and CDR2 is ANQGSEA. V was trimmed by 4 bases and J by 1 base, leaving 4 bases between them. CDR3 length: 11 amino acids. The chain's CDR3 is CSVVKNTEAFF. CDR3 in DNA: TGCAGCGTTGTTAAGAACACTGAAGCTTTCTTT.

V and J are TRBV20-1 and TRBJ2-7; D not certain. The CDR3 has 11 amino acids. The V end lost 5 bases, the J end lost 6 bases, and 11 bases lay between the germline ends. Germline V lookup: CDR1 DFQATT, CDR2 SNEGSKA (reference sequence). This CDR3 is CSALNVGEQYF. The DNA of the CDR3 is TGCAGTGCTCTAAACGTAGGCGAGCAGTACTTC.

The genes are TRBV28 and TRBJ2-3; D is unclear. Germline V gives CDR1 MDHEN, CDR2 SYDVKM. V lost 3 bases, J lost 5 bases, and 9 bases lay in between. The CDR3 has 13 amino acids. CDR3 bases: TGTGCCAGCAGTTTGGGTGGCCAAGATACGCAGTATTTT. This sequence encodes CASSLGGQDTQYF.

CDR3 protein: CASSSSLGGGDNEQFF. CDR3 DNA: TGCGCCAGCAGCTCTTCCTTGGGGGGAGGCGACAATGAGCAGTTCTTC. The chain joins TRBV5-1 to TRBJ2-1, with D tentatively TRBD2 (6 bases). Per the germline V gene, CDR1 is SGHRS and CDR2 is YFSETQ. The CDR3 contains 16 residues. V was trimmed by 3 bases and J by 5 bases, leaving 18 bases between them.

The CDR3 sequence is CASSEISGSDEQFF. DNA of the CDR3: TGTGCCAGCAGTGAAATATCAGGGTCGGATGAGCAGTTCTTC. This chain connects TRBV6-1 to TRBJ2-1; D perhaps matches TRBD1 (5 bases). V lost 2 bases, J lost 8 bases, and 13 bases lay in between. The CDR3 runs to 14 residues. Germline-derived CDR1 and CDR2 are MNHNS and SASEGT.

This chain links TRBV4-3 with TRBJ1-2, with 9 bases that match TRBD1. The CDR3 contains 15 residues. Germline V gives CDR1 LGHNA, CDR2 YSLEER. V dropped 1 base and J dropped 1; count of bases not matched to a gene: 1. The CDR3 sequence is CASSQADRGNYGYTF. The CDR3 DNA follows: TGCGCCAGCAGCCAAGCGGACAGGGGTAACTATGGCTACACCTTC.

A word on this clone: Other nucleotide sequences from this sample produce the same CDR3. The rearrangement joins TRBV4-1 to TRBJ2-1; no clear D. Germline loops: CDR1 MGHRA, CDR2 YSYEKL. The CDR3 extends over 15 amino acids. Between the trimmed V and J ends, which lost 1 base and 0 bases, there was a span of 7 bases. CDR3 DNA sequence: TGCGCCAGCAGCCAAGCCAGTAGCTCCTACAATGAGCAGTTCTTC. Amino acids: CASSQASSSYNEQFF.

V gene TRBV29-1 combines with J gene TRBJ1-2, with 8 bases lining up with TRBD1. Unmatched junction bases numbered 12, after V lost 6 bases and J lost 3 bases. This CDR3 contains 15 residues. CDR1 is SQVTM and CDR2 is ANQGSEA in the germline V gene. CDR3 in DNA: TGCAGCGTGGCGCGAAAATTGACAGGGGACTATGGCTACACCTTC. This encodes CSVARKLTGDYGYTF. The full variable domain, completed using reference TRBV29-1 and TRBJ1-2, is SAVISQKPSRDICQRGTSLTIQCQVDSQVTMMFWYRQQPGQSLTLIATANQGSEATYESGFVIDKFPISRPNLTFSTLTVSNMSPEDSSIYLCSVARKLTGDYGYTFGSGTRLTVV.

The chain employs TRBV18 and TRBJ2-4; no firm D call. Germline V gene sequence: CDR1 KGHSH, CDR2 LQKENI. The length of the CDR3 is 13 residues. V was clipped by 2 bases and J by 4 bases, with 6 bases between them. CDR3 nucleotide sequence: TGTGCCAGCTCACCAGGGCAGAAAAACATTCAGTACTTC. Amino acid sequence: CASSPGQKNIQYF.

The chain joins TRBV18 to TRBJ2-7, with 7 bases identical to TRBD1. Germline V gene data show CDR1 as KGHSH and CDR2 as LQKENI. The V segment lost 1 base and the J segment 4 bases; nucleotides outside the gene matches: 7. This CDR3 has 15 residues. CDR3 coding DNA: TGTGCCAGCTCACCACAAACAGGGGCATCTTACGAGCAGTACTTC. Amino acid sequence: CASSPQTGASYEQYF. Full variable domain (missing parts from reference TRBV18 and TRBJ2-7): NAGVMQNPRHLVRRRGQEARLRCSPMKGHSHVYWYRQLPEEGLKFMVYLQKENIIDESGMPKERFSAEFPKEGPSILRIQQVVRGDSAAYFCASSPQTGASYEQYFGPGTRLTVT.

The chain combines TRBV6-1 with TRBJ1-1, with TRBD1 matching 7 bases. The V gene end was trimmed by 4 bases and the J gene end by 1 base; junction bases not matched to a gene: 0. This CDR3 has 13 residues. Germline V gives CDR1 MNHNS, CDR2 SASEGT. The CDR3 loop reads CASSAGGNTEAFF. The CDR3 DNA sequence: TGTGCCAGCAGTGCAGGGGGGAACACTGAAGCTTTCTTT.

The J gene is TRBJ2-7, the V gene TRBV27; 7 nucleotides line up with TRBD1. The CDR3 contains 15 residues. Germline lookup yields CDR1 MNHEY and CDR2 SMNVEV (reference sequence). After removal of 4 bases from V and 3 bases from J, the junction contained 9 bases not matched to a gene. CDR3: CASSSWTGIRYEQYF. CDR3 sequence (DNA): TGTGCCAGCAGTTCTTGGACAGGTATACGCTACGAGCAGTACTTC.

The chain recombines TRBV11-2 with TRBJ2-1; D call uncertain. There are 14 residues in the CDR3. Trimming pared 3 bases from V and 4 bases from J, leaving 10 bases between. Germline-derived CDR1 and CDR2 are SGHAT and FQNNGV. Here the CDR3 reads CASSFGVVYNEQFF. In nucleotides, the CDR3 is TGTGCCAGCAGCTTTGGGGTTGTATACAATGAGCAGTTCTTC.